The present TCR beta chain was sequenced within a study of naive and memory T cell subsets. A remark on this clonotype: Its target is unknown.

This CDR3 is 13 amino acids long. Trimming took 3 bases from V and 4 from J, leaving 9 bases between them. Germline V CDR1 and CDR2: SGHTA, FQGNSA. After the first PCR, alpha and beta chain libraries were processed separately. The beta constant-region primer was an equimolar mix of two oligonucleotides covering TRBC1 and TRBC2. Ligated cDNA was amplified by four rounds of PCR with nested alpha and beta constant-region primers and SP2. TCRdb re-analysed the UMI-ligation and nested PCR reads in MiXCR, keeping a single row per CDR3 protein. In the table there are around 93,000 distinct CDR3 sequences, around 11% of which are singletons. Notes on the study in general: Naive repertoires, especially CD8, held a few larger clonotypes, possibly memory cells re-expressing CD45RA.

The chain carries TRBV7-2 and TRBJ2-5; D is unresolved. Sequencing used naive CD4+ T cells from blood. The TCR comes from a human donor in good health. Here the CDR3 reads CASSFDRRETQYF. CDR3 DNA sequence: TGTGCCAGCAGCTTTGATAGGCGAGAGACCCAGTACTTC.